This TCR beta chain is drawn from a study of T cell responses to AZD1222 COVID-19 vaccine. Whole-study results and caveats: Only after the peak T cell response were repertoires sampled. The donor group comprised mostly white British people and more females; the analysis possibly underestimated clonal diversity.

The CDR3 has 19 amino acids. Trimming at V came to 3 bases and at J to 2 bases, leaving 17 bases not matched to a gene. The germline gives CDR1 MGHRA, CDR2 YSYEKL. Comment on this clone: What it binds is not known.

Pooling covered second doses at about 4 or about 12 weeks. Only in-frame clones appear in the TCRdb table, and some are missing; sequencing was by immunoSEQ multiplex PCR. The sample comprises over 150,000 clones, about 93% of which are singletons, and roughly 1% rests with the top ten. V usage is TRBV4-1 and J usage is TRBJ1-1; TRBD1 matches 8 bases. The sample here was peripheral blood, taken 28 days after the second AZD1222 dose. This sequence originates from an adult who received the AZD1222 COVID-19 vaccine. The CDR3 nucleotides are TGCGCCAGCAGCCACGTTGCCGGGACAGGAACGTGGGAAAACACTGAAGCTTTCTTT. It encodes CASSHVAGTGTWENTEAFF.